The rows below give T cell receptor beta chains drawn from one sample of a study of cytomegalovirus exposure and HLA in healthy donors. TCRdb's table, derived via immunoSEQ multiplex PCR, lists solely in-frame clones and lacks some. The sample lists some 200,000 clones, around 75% occurring once. The specimen sequenced was PBMCs. The receptor source for this set is a young woman in good health and CMV-seronegative. The CDR3 runs from the conserved cysteine through the conserved F or W. The D gene is left open where the match is weak. For some rows the clone size is stated as once, few or many, or as a class when expanded; others skip it.

clone_size,d_call,j_call,v_call,cdr3_aa,cdr3_nt
few,TRBD1,TRBJ2-7,TRBV7-2,CASSLNPSRTGDFYEQYF,TGTGCCAGCAGCTTAAATCCATCGAGGACAGGCGACTTCTACGAGCAGTACTTC
-,TRBD2,TRBJ2-1,TRBV6-6,CATSSGNNEQFF,TGTGCCACCTCAAGCGGGAACAATGAGCAGTTCTTC
-,-,TRBJ2-6,TRBV19,CASSGTHSSGANVLTF,TGTGCCAGTAGTGGGACTCACAGCTCTGGGGCCAACGTCCTGACTTTC
-,-,TRBJ2-3,TRBV7-6,CASSLGGRQPTDTQYF,TGTGCCAGCAGCTTAGGAGGGCGGCAGCCCACAGATACGCAGTATTTT
few,-,TRBJ1-6,TRBV18,CASSPSGAGGNSPLHF,TGTGCCAGCTCACCGTCGGGAGCGGGGGGTAATTCACCCCTCCACTTT
once,-,TRBJ1-6,TRBV6-5,CASRAGGIYNSPLHF,TGTGCCAGCAGGGCCGGCGGGATTTATAATTCACCCCTCCACTTT
-,TRBD1,TRBJ2-7,TRBV19,CASSILGTAYEQYF,TGTGCCAGTAGTATCCTTGGGACAGCCTACGAGCAGTACTTC
-,-,TRBJ1-2,TRBV5-1,CASSFGSNYGYTF,TGCGCCAGCAGCTTCGGGAGTAACTATGGCTACACCTTC
once,TRBD2,TRBJ2-1,TRBV15,CATSRELAGASYNEQFF,TGTGCCACCAGCAGAGAACTAGCGGGAGCCTCCTACAATGAGCAGTTCTTC
-,TRBD1,TRBJ2-1,TRBV25-1,CASTITGQAYNEQFF,TGTGCCAGCACAATTACGGGACAGGCCTACAATGAGCAGTTCTTC
-,-,TRBJ1-2,TRBV6-5,CASSYAGSNYGYTF,TGTGCCAGCAGTTACGCGGGCAGTAACTATGGCTACACCTTC
-,-,TRBJ2-7,TRBV7-9,CASSPRTSLYEQYF,TGTGCCAGCAGCCCTAGGACTTCGCTCTACGAGCAGTACTTC
-,-,TRBJ1-4,TRBV4-1,CASSQEGRIDLFLEKLFF,TGCGCCAGCAGCCAAGAGGGGCGGATTGACTTATTTCTAGAAAAACTGTTTTTT
-,TRBD1,TRBJ2-6,TRBV19,CASTPLANRGTAGANVLTF,TGTGCCAGTACCCCTCTCGCCAACAGGGGGACAGCTGGGGCCAACGTCCTGACTTTC
once,-,TRBJ2-7,TRBV7-9,CASSSPLGGGYEQYF,TGTGCCAGCAGCTCCCCCTTGGGCGGAGGATACGAGCAGTACTTC
-,TRBD2,TRBJ2-3,TRBV4-2,CASSQVRREDGHTQYF,TGTGCCAGCAGCCAAGTACGGCGGGAGGATGGACATACGCAGTATTTT